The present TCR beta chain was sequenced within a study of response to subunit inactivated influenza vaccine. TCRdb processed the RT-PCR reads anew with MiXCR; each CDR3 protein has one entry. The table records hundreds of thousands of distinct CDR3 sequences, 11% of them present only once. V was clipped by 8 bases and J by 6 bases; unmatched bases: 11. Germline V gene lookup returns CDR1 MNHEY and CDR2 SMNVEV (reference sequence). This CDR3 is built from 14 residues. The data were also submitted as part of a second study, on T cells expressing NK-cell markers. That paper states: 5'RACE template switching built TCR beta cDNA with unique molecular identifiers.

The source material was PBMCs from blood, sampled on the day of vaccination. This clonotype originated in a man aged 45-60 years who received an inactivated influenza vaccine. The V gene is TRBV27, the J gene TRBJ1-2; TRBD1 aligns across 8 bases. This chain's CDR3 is CASRNLDRVDGYTF. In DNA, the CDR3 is TGTGCCAGCCGAAACCTGGACAGGGTCGATGGCTACACCTTC.